These 24 T cell receptor beta chains share one sample of origin, sequenced in a study of blood T cell repertoires in COVID-19. The protocol was immunoSEQ multiplex PCR, while the TCRdb copy is restricted to in-frame clones and leaves out a portion. In the table there are over 200,000 clones, over 70% of which are singletons. Sequences were obtained from peripheral blood. The receptors originated from a woman aged 80 or over with acute or convalescent COVID-19.

The chain couples TRBV5-4 to TRBJ2-1; TRBD2 matches 8 bases. Germline CDR1 is SGHNT and CDR2 is YYREEE (reference sequence). The CDR3 consists of 15 residues. The trim removed 0 bases at V and 7 bases at J, leaving 6 bases unmatched. The CDR3 here is CASSLESGGVNEQFF. The CDR3 coding sequence is TGTGCCAGCAGCTTGGAGTCGGGGGGGGTTAATGAGCAGTTCTTC.

The chain uses TRBV19 and TRBJ1-2; the D is unclear. Germline V lookup: CDR1 LNHDA, CDR2 SQIVND (reference sequence). V was pared by 3 bases and J by 8 bases, with 13 bases between. This CDR3 comprises 13 residues. Here the CDR3 reads CASSITGRYGYTF. CDR3 sequence (DNA): TGTGCCAGTAGTATTACCGGGAGGTACGGCTACACCTTC.

The chain recombines TRBV6-1 with TRBJ2-5; TRBD1 agrees at 8 bases. The CDR3 covers 15 residues. The V gene's germline CDR1 is MNHNS and CDR2 SASEGT. V shed 1 base and J 7 bases; nucleotides not matched to a gene: 8. The CDR3 is CASSEVRTGFGTQYF. The CDR3 coding sequence is TGTGCCAGCAGTGAAGTCCGGACAGGGTTCGGGACCCAGTACTTC.

The sample holds one count of this clone. This chain connects TRBV21-1 to TRBJ1-2. TRBV21-1 corresponds to a pseudogene. This CDR3 region has 14 residues. The CDR3: CASSNPGGAEGYTF. In DNA, the CDR3 is TGTGCCAGCAGCAACCCCGGGGGGGCGGAGGGCTACACCTTC.

V gene TRBV19 combines with J gene TRBJ2-7; TRBD1 agrees at 9 bases. V dropped 6 bases and J dropped 2; count of bases not matched to a gene: 8. The CDR3 is made up of 15 amino acids. From germline, CDR1 is LNHDA and CDR2 SQIVND (reference sequence). DNA for the CDR3: TGTGCCAGTAGAGCCGGGACAGGGAGGCCCTACGAGCAGTACTTC. It codes for CASRAGTGRPYEQYF.

The count of this clone is one. This chain uses TRBV10-3 with TRBJ1-1, with D tentatively TRBD1 (5 bases). This CDR3 contains 15 residues. CDR1 and CDR2 from the germline V gene are ENHRY and SYGVKD. Trimming stripped 3 bases from V and 10 bases from J, with 21 bases between. In DNA form, the CDR3 reads TGTGCCATCAGTGAAGGATTTGTGGAGGGGAGCGGAGCTTTCTTT. This codes for CAISEGFVEGSGAFF.

V is TRBV19 and J is TRBJ2-7, with 9 nucleotides matching TRBD1. Germline CDR1 and CDR2: LNHDA and SQIVND (reference sequence). V lost 3 bases and J lost 4; bases outside the gene matches: 10. The length of the CDR3 is 16 residues. The CDR3 is CASSISSETGGYEQYF. The CDR3 DNA reads TGTGCCAGTAGTATTAGCTCGGAGACAGGGGGATACGAGCAGTACTTC.

This clone was detected a few times. The chain combines TRBV5-1 with TRBJ2-5, with 8 bases fitting TRBD1. This CDR3 contains 14 residues. Germline V gene sequence: CDR1 SGHRS, CDR2 YFSETQ. V lost 3 bases and J lost 3; bases outside the gene matches: 4. The CDR3 region is CASSSGGTKETQYF. CDR3 DNA: TGCGCCAGCAGCTCAGGGGGCACCAAAGAGACCCAGTACTTC.

This clone was seen a handful of times. The rearrangement links TRBV5-1 to TRBJ2-1; 11 bases are shared with TRBD2. The germline gives CDR1 SGHRS, CDR2 YFSETQ. Germline trimming cut 2 bases from V and 1 base from J; bases unmatched to any gene: 5. CDR3 length equals 17 residues. In DNA, the CDR3 is TGCGCCAGCAGCTTACCAACTAGCGGGAGTTCCTACAATGAGCAGTTCTTC. Its translation: CASSLPTSGSSYNEQFF.

The J gene is TRBJ2-2, the V gene TRBV7-9; 8 nucleotides match TRBD2. Losses at the gene ends were 5 bases for V and 6 bases for J; bases not matched to a gene: 14. Germline V CDR1 and CDR2: SEHNR, FQNEAQ (reference sequence). The CDR3 sequence is 17 residues long. The CDR3 DNA sequence: TGTGCCAGCAGCGCAGAGCTGGGACTAGGTTCTCCCGGGGAGCTGTTTTTT. Its translation: CASSAELGLGSPGELFF.

This clone was recorded once. The J gene is TRBJ2-3, the V gene TRBV19, with D tentatively TRBD1 (5 bases). The CDR3 consists of 14 residues. V lost 9 bases, J lost 3 bases, and 16 bases lay in between. CDR1 and CDR2 from the germline V gene are LNHDA and SQIVND (reference sequence). The CDR3 region has the DNA TGTGCCAGCGCCAGGGCGCTGGGGACAGATACGCAGTATTTT. Translation gives CASARALGTDTQYF.

V is TRBV19 and J is TRBJ1-3; unclear D gene. This CDR3 comprises 14 residues. The V gene lost 7 bases and the J gene lost 0 bases, with 10 bases spanning the gap. CDR1 LNHDA and CDR2 SQIVND come from the germline V gene (reference sequence). Here the CDR3 DNA reads TGTGCCAGTACGGGCCGGGACTCTGGAAACACCATATATTTT. Translating it yields CASTGRDSGNTIYF.

This rearrangement joins TRBV2 to TRBJ2-3; D might be TRBD2 (6 bases). Germline CDR1 is SNHLY and CDR2 is FYNNEI. The CDR3 consists of 13 residues. The V and J ends lost 0 bases and 6 bases respectively, with 7 bases between them. The CDR3 reads CASSEAGRDTQYF. For the CDR3, the DNA is TGTGCCAGCAGTGAAGCTGGGAGGGATACGCAGTATTTT.

The chain couples TRBV28 to TRBJ2-7; 11 bases match TRBD1. The CDR3 extends over 14 amino acids. The germline CDR1 and CDR2 sequences are MDHEN and SYDVKM. V lost 6 bases to trimming and J lost 5 bases; unmatched junction nucleotides: 6. CDR3 bases: TGTGCCAGCAGGCCCGGACAGGGGGCTAACGAGCAGTACTTC. This codes for CASRPGQGANEQYF. The entire variable domain, with the rest obtained from reference TRBV28 and TRBJ2-7, is as follows: DVKVTQSSRYLVKRTGEKVFLECVQDMDHENMFWYRQDPGLGLRLIYFSYDVKMKEKGDIPEGYSVSREKKERFSLILESASTNQTSMYLCASRPGQGANEQYFGPGTRLTVT.

The chain employs TRBV28 and TRBJ1-5; D might be TRBD1 (6 bases). The V end lost 5 bases, the J end lost 0 bases, and 11 bases lay between the germline ends. The length of the CDR3 is 15 residues. Per the germline V gene, CDR1 is MDHEN and CDR2 is SYDVKM. CDR3 DNA: TGTGCCAGCAGTGCGGACAGTTATAGCAATCAGCCCCAGCATTTT. Amino acid sequence: CASSADSYSNQPQHF.

The CDR3 protein is CASSHRGEGDTQYF. The CDR3 coding sequence is TGTGCCAGCAGCCATCGAGGGGAGGGGGATACGCAGTATTTT. J is TRBJ2-3 and V is TRBV3-1 (or the pseudogene TRBV3-2); 7 bases agree with TRBD2. With 3 bases clipped from V and 6 bases from J, the junction kept 6 bases outside the gene matches. This CDR3 has 14 residues. Germline V lookup: CDR1 LGHDT, CDR2 YNNKEL (reference sequence).

The rearrangement links TRBV4-1 to TRBJ1-4, with 9 bases lining up with TRBD1. There are 16 residues in the CDR3. CDR1 is MGHRA and CDR2 is YSYEKL in the germline V gene. The V segment lost 0 bases and the J segment 8 bases; nucleotides outside the gene matches: 7. CDR3 DNA: TGCGCCAGCAGCCAAGATCCACAGGGGGCAGGGGAAAAACTGTTTTTT. Amino acids: CASSQDPQGAGEKLFF.

V gene TRBV2 combines with J gene TRBJ2-3; perhaps TRBD1 as D (6 bases). Germline V gene data show CDR1 as SNHLY and CDR2 as FYNNEI. This CDR3 is built from 19 residues. Trimming took off 4 bases at V and 0 bases at J, with 23 bases between the two ends. This CDR3 is CASSAPLFPTGLSTDTQYF. In DNA, the CDR3 is TGTGCCAGCAGTGCGCCCCTTTTCCCGACAGGCCTAAGCACAGATACGCAGTATTTT.

The chain carries TRBV20-1 and TRBJ1-3; TRBD1 matches 9 bases. V lost 3 bases, J lost 4 bases, and 7 bases stayed unmatched. The CDR3 has 15 amino acids. From germline, CDR1 is DFQATT and CDR2 SNEGSKA (reference sequence). The CDR3 loop is CSASSRTGVGNTIYF. As DNA, the CDR3 is TGCAGTGCTAGTTCCAGGACAGGGGTCGGAAACACCATATATTTT.

The chain carries TRBV4-1 and TRBJ2-2; 9 bases match TRBD1. The junction had 3 bases not matched to a gene; V was cut back by 0 bases and J by 7 bases. The CDR3 covers 15 residues. Germline V CDR1 and CDR2: MGHRA, YSYEKL. CDR3 region: CASSQEGTGFGELFF. DNA for the CDR3: TGCGCCAGCAGCCAAGAGGGGACAGGGTTCGGGGAGCTGTTTTTT.

This chain links TRBV15 with TRBJ1-2; D remains ambiguous. In germline, CDR1 is LNHNV, CDR2 YYDKDF (reference sequence). CDR3 length equals 12 residues. Trimming stripped 0 bases from V and 8 bases from J, with 7 bases between. This CDR3 is CATSRDLRGYTF. The CDR3 DNA reads TGTGCCACCAGCAGAGATCTGCGGGGCTACACCTTC.

The genes are TRBV7-9 and TRBJ1-4; TRBD1 matches at 9 bases. CDR1 and CDR2 (germline): SEHNR, FQNEAQ (reference sequence). The CDR3 spans 14 residues. Trimming took 6 bases from V and 7 from J; bases not matched to a gene: 6. Here the CDR3 reads CASRPGTGTEKLFF. The CDR3 DNA reads TGTGCCAGCAGGCCCGGGACAGGGACTGAAAAACTGTTTTTT. Using reference TRBV7-9 and TRBJ1-4 for the parts outside the CDR3, the full variable domain is DTGVSQNPRHKITKRGQNVTFRCDPISEHNRLYWYRQTLGQGPEFLTYFQNEAQLEKSRLLSDRFSAERPKGSFSTLEIQRTEQGDSAMYLCASRPGTGTEKLFFGSGTQLSVL.

This clone was counted a single time. This chain connects TRBV5-4 to TRBJ1-2, with D unresolved. Germline V gene data show CDR1 as SGHNT and CDR2 as YYREEE (reference sequence). The V and J ends lost 0 bases and 5 bases respectively, with 8 bases between them. This CDR3 is 13 amino acids long. CDR3 sequence: CASSLESVYGYTF. The CDR3 DNA reads TGTGCCAGCAGCTTGGAGTCAGTTTATGGCTACACCTTC.

The CDR3 DNA follows: TGTGCCAGCAGGGGGACAGGGTTCACTGAAGCTTTCTTT. Protein product: CASRGTGFTEAFF. The chain links TRBV27 to TRBJ1-1; 9 bases line up with TRBD1. The germline gives CDR1 MNHEY, CDR2 SMNVEV (reference sequence). This CDR3 has 13 residues. V lost 6 bases to trimming and J lost 4 bases; unmatched junction nucleotides: 3.